This T cell receptor (beta chain) was observed in a study of human T cells and chemical hapten exposure. The time point denotes: pre-sensitization, week 0. Treatment meaning: therapeutic diphenylcyclopropenone sensitization with weekly scalp DPC. Individual cDNA molecules (in the library) carried attached unique molecular identifiers. TCRdb redid the calling of the RACE reads with MiXCR, one entry per CDR3 protein. Found here are about 98,000 distinct CDR3 sequences, 10% to 12% of them singletons; the top ten hold 3.1%. The germline gives CDR1 MGHDK, CDR2 SYGVNS. V shed 1 base and J shed 7 bases, with 13 bases lying between them. There are 14 residues in the CDR3.

The genes are TRBV25-1 and TRBJ1-2; D is unclear. The source was whole blood, collected in connection with sensitization to the hapten diphenylcyclopropenone (DPC). The receptor's source is a woman aged 55-75 years with alopecia areata. Some clones in this sample may be carry-over from other donors' samples. The CDR3, as DNA: TGTGCCAGCAGTGAATCATCGGACGGCTTTGGCTACACCTTC. Its translation: CASSESSDGFGYTF.